This TCR beta chain was observed in a study of blood T cell repertoires in COVID-19. The assay was immunoSEQ multiplex PCR, and TCRdb's table has in-frame clones only and misses some. The sample records about 340,000 clones, about nine tenths being singletons. This sequence originates from a woman in her 70s with COVID-19, enrolled during active disease. The sample taken for sequencing was peripheral blood.

The CDR3 region has the DNA TGTGCCATCAGATACACTCGCGGGGACACTGAAGCTTTCTTT. Amino acids: CAIRYTRGDTEAFF. J is TRBJ1-1 and V is TRBV10-3, with unresolved D. CDR3 length equals 14 residues. Germline assignment: CDR1 ENHRY and CDR2 SYGVKD. V dropped 6 bases and J dropped 3 bases, with 14 bases sitting between them.